The rows below give T cell receptor beta chains drawn from one sample of a study of CD8 T cell repertoires and HIV-1 epitope variants. Only in-frame clones appear in the TCRdb table, and some are missing; sequencing was by immunoSEQ multiplex PCR. The table records 4,500 to 6,000 clones, around two thirds of them present only once. Their specific antigens are unknown. Sequenced material: cultured CD8+ T cells derived from PBMCs. The receptors were gathered from a male donor with HIV. The CDR3 runs from the conserved cysteine through the conserved F or W. Each record gives: J gene, D gene, V gene, clone size, CDR3 protein, CDR3 DNA. The D gene is left open where the match is weak. Expanded clones are given a class, and other clones once, few, many or no size at all.

TRBJ2-7,.,TRBV13,.,CASSFSVSLGNEQYF,TGTGCCAGCAGCTTCTCCGTCTCGCTGGGAAACGAGCAGTACTTC
TRBJ2-7,TRBD1,TRBV15,medium-sized,CATSRVRGPYEQYF,TGTGCCACCAGCAGAGTTAGGGGGCCCTACGAGCAGTACTTC
TRBJ2-2,.,TRBV19,.,CASSLWEVSTGELFF,TGTGCCAGTAGTTTGTGGGAGGTTAGCACCGGGGAGCTGTTTTTT
TRBJ2-2,TRBD1,TRBV25-1,.,CASSERQGANTGELFF,TGTGCCAGCAGTGAAAGACAGGGCGCGAACACCGGGGAGCTGTTTTTT
TRBJ2-5,.,TRBV18,.,CASSPFAGAEETQYF,TGTGCCAGCTCACCATTCGCAGGGGCAGAAGAGACCCAGTACTTC
TRBJ1-2,.,TRBV7-8,few,CASSFPRQGNNYGYTF,TGTGCCAGCAGCTTCCCCCGCCAGGGAAACAACTATGGCTACACCTTC
TRBJ2-3,.,TRBV10-1,.,CASSGSRADTQYF,TGCGCCAGCAGCGGGAGTAGAGCAGATACGCAGTATTTT
TRBJ1-4,.,TRBV27,.,CASSLSPAGHEKLFF,TGTGCCAGCAGTTTATCCCCCGCGGGGCATGAAAAACTGTTTTTT
TRBJ2-7,TRBD2,TRBV28,.,CASSLPTSGIDEQYF,TGTGCCAGCAGTTTACCGACTAGCGGGATAGACGAGCAGTACTTC
TRBJ1-6,.,TRBV7-9,.,CASSTAISSYNSPLHF,TGTGCCAGCAGCACAGCGATTAGCTCCTATAATTCACCCCTCCACTTT
TRBJ2-1,TRBD2,TRBV14,.,CASSQVAGAGDNNEQFF,TGTGCCAGCAGCCAAGTGGCAGGTGCGGGGGATAACAATGAGCAGTTCTTC
TRBJ2-7,.,TRBV7-9,once,CASSLPSSYEQYF,TGTGCCAGCAGCCTACCGAGCTCCTACGAGCAGTACTTC
TRBJ2-7,.,TRBV6-1,once,CASSEQGPPYEQYF,TGTGCCAGCAGTGAACAGGGGCCCCCCTACGAGCAGTACTTC
TRBJ2-5,.,TRBV7-8,.,CASSFGPAVGGRETQYF,TGTGCCAGCAGCTTTGGGCCCGCCGTCGGGGGAAGAGAGACCCAGTACTTC
TRBJ1-1,.,TRBV2,.,CASSEIGSTEAFF,TGTGCCAGCAGTGAAATAGGGAGCACTGAAGCTTTCTTT
TRBJ1-6,TRBD1,TRBV9,once,CASSVVDRGNSPLHF,TGTGCCAGCAGCGTAGTAGACAGGGGTAATTCACCCCTCCACTTT
TRBJ1-2,.,TRBV11-2,.,CASSQIAKGYYGYTF,TGTGCCAGCAGCCAGATAGCTAAGGGTTACTATGGCTACACCTTC
TRBJ1-1,.,TRBV10-2,.,CASSELELYTEAFF,TGCGCCAGCAGTGAGTTGGAACTTTACACTGAAGCTTTCTTT
TRBJ2-5,TRBD2,TRBV5-8,once,CASSGGTSGETQYF,TGTGCCAGCAGCGGGGGGACTAGCGGTGAGACCCAGTACTTC
TRBJ2-7,TRBD1,TRBV5-1,.,CASSLRTGAQEQYF,TGCGCCAGCAGCTTGAGGACAGGGGCCCAGGAGCAGTACTTC
TRBJ1-4,TRBD1,TRBV2,.,CASRGTGGNEKLFF,TGTGCCAGCAGGGGGACAGGGGGGAATGAAAAACTGTTTTTT
TRBJ2-1,TRBD2,TRBV6-5,.,CASRTTSGAYNEQFF,TGTGCCAGCAGGACAACTAGCGGGGCTTACAATGAGCAGTTCTTC
TRBJ2-7,.,TRBV6-5,.,CASRDIAYEQYF,TGTGCCAGCCGCGACATAGCCTACGAGCAGTACTTC
TRBJ2-1,.,TRBV29-1,.,CSVEDQLMGRDEQFF,TGCAGCGTTGAAGATCAGTTGATGGGGCGGGATGAGCAGTTCTTC
TRBJ1-1,.,TRBV5-6,.,CASSLGGGRAFF,TGTGCCAGCAGCTTGGGTGGAGGTAGAGCTTTCTTT
TRBJ2-2,.,TRBV6-1,.,CASSGLGAGELFF,TGTGCCAGCAGTGGCCTTGGCGCCGGGGAGCTGTTTTTT
TRBJ2-1,TRBD2,TRBV27,.,CASSLAGGGNEQFF,TGTGCCAGCAGTCTAGCGGGGGGAGGCAATGAGCAGTTCTTC
TRBJ2-7,.,TRBV4-1,.,CASSQDERPRYF,TGCGCCAGCAGCCAAGACGAGCGCCCTCGGTACTTC
TRBJ1-1,TRBD1,TRBV28,.,CASSLLPGQGDGEAFF,TGTGCCAGCAGTCTCCTTCCCGGACAGGGGGACGGTGAAGCTTTCTTT
TRBJ2-7,TRBD1,TRBV14,.,CASSRTRDSTYEQYF,TGTGCCAGCAGCCGTACTAGGGACAGCACCTACGAGCAGTACTTC
TRBJ2-1,.,TRBV28,once,CASSSGDYNEQFF,TGTGCCAGCAGTTCGGGCGACTACAATGAGCAGTTCTTC
TRBJ1-1,TRBD1,TRBV5-1,few,CASSPGTGEAFF,TGCGCCAGCAGCCCTGGGACAGGGGAAGCTTTCTTT
TRBJ1-2,TRBD1,TRBV7-8,.,CASSDGQVSPYGYTF,TGTGCCAGCAGCGACGGACAGGTATCGCCGTATGGCTACACCTTC
TRBJ1-2,TRBD1,TRBV6-5,.,CASSYSGTVDGYTF,TGTGCCAGCAGTTACTCAGGGACAGTGGATGGCTACACCTTC
TRBJ2-5,.,TRBV11-2,.,CASSPQEGAGGGETQYF,TGTGCCAGCAGCCCACAGGAGGGGGCAGGAGGTGGGGAGACCCAGTACTTC
TRBJ1-1,.,TRBV28,.,CASSLATGLNTEAFF,TGTGCCAGCAGTTTGGCAACAGGGCTGAACACTGAAGCTTTCTTT
TRBJ1-1,.,TRBV11-1,few,CASSPVNTEAFF,TGTGCCAGCAGCCCCGTGAACACTGAAGCTTTCTTT
TRBJ2-1,TRBD1,TRBV9,.,CASSATGTGIYNEQFF,TGTGCCAGCAGCGCGACCGGGACAGGGATTTACAATGAGCAGTTCTTC
TRBJ1-4,.,TRBV7-9,.,CASSFSAGTGEKLFF,TGTGCCAGCAGTTTCTCTGCCGGGACTGGCGAAAAACTGTTTTTT
TRBJ1-1,.,TRBV27,few,CASSPLGGTEAFF,TGTGCCAGCTCCCCATTGGGGGGCACTGAAGCTTTCTTT
TRBJ1-3,.,TRBV6-6,few,CASSYNSLSGNTIYF,TGTGCCAGCAGTTACAACAGCCTCTCTGGAAACACCATATATTTT